The 6 T cell receptor beta chains below were found in one sample sequenced in a study of vaccination effects on CD4 cells after COVID-19. Their antigens are not known. Using immunoSEQ multiplex PCR, the repertoire was profiled, and TCRdb retains in-frame clones only, with some absent. The data hold more than 50,000 clones, with around four fifths observed a single time. Antigen-specific CD4+ T cell clonotypes were called by their expansion after viral peptide-pool culture in ViraFEST. Following an approximately ten-day culture, CD4+ T cells were purified. Participants completed two doses of the BNT162b2 or mRNA-1273 vaccine. The sequenced sample was CD4+ T cells from PBMCs cultured with HCoV-OC43 spike peptides, obtained after COVID-19 vaccination. Subset specified: HCoV-OC43 spike overlapping peptide pool stimulation. These receptor sequences come from a human donor who received a COVID-19 vaccine.

This clone turned up a few times. The rearrangement links TRBV5-5 to TRBJ2-2, with 7 bases matching TRBD1. CDR1 and CDR2 from the germline V gene are SGHKS and YYEKEE (reference sequence). The junction had 6 bases not matched to a gene; V was cut back by 3 bases and J by 7 bases. The CDR3 has 14 amino acids. CDR3 in amino acids: CASSSGQVDGELFF. The CDR3, as DNA: TGTGCCAGCAGCTCAGGACAGGTAGACGGGGAGCTGTTTTTT.

This sequence joins TRBV28 and TRBJ2-3; D is perhaps TRBD1 or TRBD2 (6 bases each). Germline values: CDR1 MDHEN, CDR2 SYDVKM. The CDR3 length is 15 residues. V was shortened by 4 bases and J by 0 bases, with 11 bases between the two germline ends. CDR3 in amino acids: CASSYGGLSTDTQYF. The CDR3 bases are TGTGCCAGCAGTTACGGGGGCCTTAGCACAGATACGCAGTATTTT. Based on the CDR3 plus reference TRBV28 and TRBJ2-3, the full variable domain is DVKVTQSSRYLVKRTGEKVFLECVQDMDHENMFWYRQDPGLGLRLIYFSYDVKMKEKGDIPEGYSVSREKKERFSLILESASTNQTSMYLCASSYGGLSTDTQYFGPGTRLTVL.

The rearrangement uses TRBV5-5 and TRBJ1-4, with D uncertain. Germline V gene data show CDR1 as SGHKS and CDR2 as YYEKEE (reference sequence). V was cut by 2 bases and J by 5 bases, with 4 bases left in between. This CDR3 is built from 12 residues. The CDR3: CASSFLNEKLFF. Here the CDR3 DNA reads TGTGCCAGCAGCTTCCTAAATGAAAAACTGTTTTTT.

The rearrangement uses TRBV9 and TRBJ2-2; 10 nucleotides agree with TRBD2. Germline V gene lookup returns CDR1 SGDLS and CDR2 YYNGEE. This CDR3 has 17 amino acids. After removal of 0 bases from V and 5 bases from J, the junction contained 7 bases not matched to a gene. Here the CDR3 reads CASSVVSTSGATGELFF. The CDR3 bases are TGTGCCAGCAGCGTAGTTAGCACTAGCGGGGCAACCGGGGAGCTGTTTTTT.

This rearrangement joins TRBV6-2 or TRBV6-3 to TRBJ2-1, with D tentatively TRBD2 (6 bases). Per germline, CDR1 MNHEY and CDR2 SVGEGT. This CDR3 has 16 amino acids. V lost 5 bases to trimming and J lost 5 bases, with 19 bases between them. The chain's CDR3 is CASSDRFGGADNEQFF. CDR3 sequence (DNA): TGTGCCAGCAGTGACCGTTTTGGAGGGGCCGACAATGAGCAGTTCTTC.

The V gene is TRBV6-5, the J gene TRBJ1-1; perhaps TRBD1 as D (5 bases). The CDR3 extends over 15 amino acids. V dropped 0 bases and J dropped 5 bases, with 13 bases sitting between them. CDR1 is MNHEY, CDR2 SVGAGI, per germline. CDR3 bases: TGTGCCAGCAGTTACTCCGGCGGGGGGGGTACTGAAGCTTTCTTT. Residues: CASSYSGGGGTEAFF.